Sequencing of this T cell receptor beta chain was carried out in a study of blood T cell repertoires in COVID-19. For the study at large: Samples representing acute and convalescent COVID-19 were sourced from the United States, Italy and Spain. PBMCs, B-cell-depleted T cells, or T cells provided the cDNA or gDNA that made up the material.

Authors' data handling: Amplification of reference gene primers provided the estimated nucleated cell counts. Assay used: immunoSEQ multiplex PCR; TCRdb lists only in-frame clones, some missing. Clone size and V and J calls were adopted from that table, with D and trimming inferred from the DNA. The data show 90,000 or so clones, about 82% seen once. Sequenced material: peripheral blood. The origin of this receptor is a man aged 45-65 years with active COVID-19.

The CDR3 spells CASSNLWASSGATEAFF. CDR3 nucleotides: TGTGCCAGCAGTAACCTATGGGCCTCTAGCGGGGCCACTGAAGCTTTCTTT. The chain employs TRBV28 and TRBJ1-1, with a possible D match to TRBD1 (5 bases). Germline V gives CDR1 MDHEN, CDR2 SYDVKM. The CDR3 totals 17 residues. V lost 5 bases and J lost 4, with 23 bases in between.